A selection of T cell receptor beta chains follows, all from one sample in a study of shared clonotypes between healthy human individuals. TCRdb's copy holds only in-frame clones and misses some; the assay was immunoSEQ multiplex PCR. The table records approximately 740,000 clones, 74% of them present only once. The sequenced sample was memory CD4+ T cells sorted from blood. Receptor source: a woman under 40 in good health. Both conserved end residues are part of each CDR3. A D gene is named only where the DNA matches it firmly. Clone size is not always given. Where it is, it says once, few, many or a class for expanded clones.

v_gene,abundance,d_gene,j_gene,CDR3aa,CDR3nt
TRBV30,.,TRBD1,TRBJ1-5,CAWSVGTGENQPQHF,TGTGCCTGGAGTGTGGGGACAGGGGAAAATCAGCCCCAGCATTTT
TRBV28,.,.,TRBJ1-2,CASSIDSLSNYGYTF,TGTGCCAGCAGTATAGATAGCCTTTCTAACTATGGCTACACCTTC
TRBV27,.,TRBD1,TRBJ2-1,CASSLPIGTGVGEQFF,TGTGCCAGCAGTTTACCTATTGGGACAGGGGTTGGTGAGCAGTTCTTC
TRBV11-2,.,.,TRBJ2-1,CASSFDRDNEQFF,TGTGCCAGCAGCTTCGACAGAGACAATGAGCAGTTCTTC
TRBV30,.,.,TRBJ1-2,CAWSRGGNYGYTF,TGTGCCTGGAGTCGCGGTGGGAACTATGGCTACACCTTC
TRBV7-8,.,.,TRBJ1-3,CASSRGSGNTIYF,TGTGCCAGCAGCCGGGGATCTGGAAACACCATATATTTT
TRBV6-6,.,TRBD1,TRBJ1-5,CASSRRDSSNQPQHF,TGTGCCAGCAGCAGACGGGACAGTAGCAATCAGCCCCAGCATTTT
TRBV27,.,.,TRBJ2-1,CASSPSPEPWNEQFF,TGTGCCAGCAGTCCTAGCCCCGAGCCGTGGAATGAGCAGTTCTTC
TRBV7-2,many,TRBD2,TRBJ2-5,CASSFFGLAEETQYF,TGTGCCAGCAGCTTTTTCGGACTAGCTGAAGAGACCCAGTACTTC
TRBV11-2,.,.,TRBJ2-4,CASNKGGIQYF,TGTGCCAGCAACAAAGGGGGCATTCAGTACTTC
TRBV28,.,.,TRBJ1-2,CASSSGTNYGYTF,TGTGCCAGCAGTTCCGGGACAAACTATGGCTACACCTTC
TRBV28,.,TRBD2,TRBJ2-2,CASSPPGGGTGELFF,TGTGCCAGCAGTCCTCCCGGGGGGGGCACCGGGGAGCTGTTTTTT
TRBV28,.,TRBD2,TRBJ2-5,CASSLSTGGIQGTQYF,TGTGCCAGCAGTTTGAGTACGGGGGGGATCCAGGGGACCCAGTACTTC
TRBV4-2,.,.,TRBJ2-2,CASSQALGNTGELFF,TGTGCCAGCAGCCAGGCACTAGGGAACACCGGGGAGCTGTTTTTT
TRBV2,.,TRBD1,TRBJ2-7,CASSSITGAFGEQYF,TGTGCCAGCAGCTCAATTACAGGGGCCTTTGGAGAGCAGTACTTC
TRBV7-9,.,TRBD1,TRBJ1-1,CASSPGDRGVKAFF,TGTGCCAGCAGCCCAGGGGACAGGGGCGTTAAAGCTTTCTTT
TRBV6-1,.,TRBD2,TRBJ2-3,CATPGLASDTQYF,TGTGCCACTCCGGGACTAGCATCGGATACGCAGTATTTT
TRBV6-4,.,.,TRBJ1-4,CASQLGGCWEKLFF,TGTGCCAGTCAGCTCGGGGGCTGTTGGGAAAAACTGTTTTTT
TRBV4-2,few,.,TRBJ2-2,CASSQGAPNHLYTGELFF,TGTGCCAGCAGCCAAGGTGCCCCGAACCACCTGTACACCGGGGAGCTGTTTTTT
TRBV19,.,TRBD2,TRBJ2-5,CASSSGGTETQYF,TGTGCCAGTAGCAGCGGGGGTACGGAGACCCAGTACTTC
TRBV5-3,.,.,TRBJ1-1,CARRRPRKSADTEAFF,TGTGCCAGAAGGCGGCCCAGGAAGAGCGCGGACACTGAAGCTTTCTTT
TRBV11-2,.,.,TRBJ2-3,CASSPGVTDTQYF,TGTGCCAGCAGCCCAGGGGTCACAGATACGCAGTATTTT
TRBV29-1,.,.,TRBJ2-5,CSVDRGGQETQYF,TGCAGCGTTGACAGGGGAGGGCAAGAGACCCAGTACTTC
TRBV28,once,.,TRBJ1-2,CASSTPGPVNYGYTF,TGTGCCAGCAGTACACCGGGGCCGGTGAACTATGGCTACACCTTC
TRBV28,.,.,TRBJ1-5,CASSLGWAGGHQPQHF,TGTGCCAGCAGTTTGGGTTGGGCAGGAGGACATCAGCCCCAGCATTTT
TRBV19,.,.,TRBJ1-5,CASAGGAAGREQPQHF,TGTGCCAGTGCCGGGGGTGCGGCGGGAAGGGAGCAGCCCCAGCATTTT
TRBV4-2,.,TRBD2,TRBJ2-2,CASSQAPSGRADTGELFF,TGTGCCAGCAGCCAAGCGCCTAGCGGGAGGGCCGATACCGGGGAGCTGTTTTTT
TRBV19,.,.,TRBJ2-7,CASSIALSSYEQYF,TGTGCCAGTAGTATCGCGCTGAGCTCCTACGAGCAGTACTTC
TRBV29-1,.,.,TRBJ2-5,CSGTTFETQYF,TGCAGCGGGACTACCTTTGAGACCCAGTACTTC
TRBV28,.,.,TRBJ1-2,CASSSRSRNYGYTF,TGTGCCAGCAGTTCCAGATCAAGAAACTATGGCTACACCTTC
TRBV25-1,.,.,TRBJ1-1,CASSVDLYTEAFF,TGTGCCAGCAGTGTGGACCTTTACACTGAAGCTTTCTTT
TRBV5-4,.,.,TRBJ1-1,CASSVDSEAFF,TGTGCCAGCAGCGTGGACAGTGAAGCTTTCTTT
TRBV4-1,.,TRBD1,TRBJ2-6,CASSQPGQASGANVLTF,TGCGCCAGCAGCCAACCGGGACAGGCTTCTGGGGCCAACGTCCTGACTTTC
TRBV5-5,once,.,TRBJ1-5,CASSLLTLNQPQHF,TGTGCCAGCAGCTTGTTGACCCTTAATCAGCCCCAGCATTTT
TRBV6-5,.,.,TRBJ2-1,CASQVLNEQFF,TGTGCCAGCCAGGTCTTGAATGAGCAGTTCTTC
TRBV4-2,.,.,TRBJ1-2,CASSQNLGANYGYTF,TGTGCCAGCAGCCAGAATTTAGGAGCTAACTATGGCTACACCTTC
TRBV4-1,.,TRBD2,TRBJ2-7,CASSQVSSGRSYEQYF,TGCGCCAGCAGCCAAGTCTCTAGCGGGAGGTCCTACGAGCAGTACTTC
TRBV11-3,.,.,TRBJ2-3,CASSSHSTDTQYF,TGTGCCAGCAGCTCGCACAGCACAGATACGCAGTATTTT
TRBV6-1,.,.,TRBJ2-7,CAIRALNEQYF,TGTGCCATACGTGCGTTGAACGAGCAGTACTTC
TRBV7-6,once,.,TRBJ2-5,CASSLVQKGTQYF,TGTGCCAGCAGCTTAGTCCAGAAGGGGACCCAGTACTTC
TRBV27,few,.,TRBJ1-5,CASSLTQWGAQPQHF,TGTGCCAGCAGCCTGACGCAGTGGGGGGCTCAGCCCCAGCATTTT
TRBV20-1,.,.,TRBJ1-2,CSARYRQIYTF,TGCAGTGCTAGATACCGCCAGATCTACACCTTC
TRBV6-5,.,TRBD2,TRBJ2-5,CASSYSGSRETQYF,TGTGCCAGCAGTTATAGCGGGAGTCGGGAGACCCAGTACTTC